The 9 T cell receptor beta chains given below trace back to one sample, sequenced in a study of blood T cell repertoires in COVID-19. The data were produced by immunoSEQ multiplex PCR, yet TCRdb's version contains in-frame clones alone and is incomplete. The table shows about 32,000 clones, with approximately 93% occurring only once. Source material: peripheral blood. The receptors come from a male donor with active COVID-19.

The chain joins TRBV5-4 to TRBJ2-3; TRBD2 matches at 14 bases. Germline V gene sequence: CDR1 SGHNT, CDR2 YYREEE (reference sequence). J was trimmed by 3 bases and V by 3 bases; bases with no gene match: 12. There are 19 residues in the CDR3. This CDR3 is CASSSGLAGGMRRTDTQYF. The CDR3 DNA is TGTGCCAGCAGCTCCGGACTAGCGGGGGGTATGAGGAGGACAGATACGCAGTATTTT.

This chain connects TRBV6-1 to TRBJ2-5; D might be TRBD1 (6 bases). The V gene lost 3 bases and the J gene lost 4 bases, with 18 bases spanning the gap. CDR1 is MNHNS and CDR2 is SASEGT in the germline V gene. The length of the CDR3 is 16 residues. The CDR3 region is CASSDPFTGTGETQYF. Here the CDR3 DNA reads TGTGCCAGCAGTGATCCCTTTACAGGGACCGGAGAGACCCAGTACTTC.

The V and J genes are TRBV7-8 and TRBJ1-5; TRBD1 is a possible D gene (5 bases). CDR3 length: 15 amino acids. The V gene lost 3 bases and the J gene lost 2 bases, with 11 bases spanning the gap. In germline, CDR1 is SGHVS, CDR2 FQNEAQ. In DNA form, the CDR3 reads TGTGCCAGCAGCTTCTCAGACAGAGGCAATCAGCCCCAGCATTTT. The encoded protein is CASSFSDRGNQPQHF.

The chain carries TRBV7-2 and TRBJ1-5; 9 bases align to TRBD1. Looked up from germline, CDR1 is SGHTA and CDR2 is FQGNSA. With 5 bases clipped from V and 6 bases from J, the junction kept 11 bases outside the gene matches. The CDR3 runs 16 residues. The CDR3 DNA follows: TGTGCCAGCAGCCGTAGAACCGGGACAGGGTTTCAGCCCCAGCATTTT. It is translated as CASSRRTGTGFQPQHF.

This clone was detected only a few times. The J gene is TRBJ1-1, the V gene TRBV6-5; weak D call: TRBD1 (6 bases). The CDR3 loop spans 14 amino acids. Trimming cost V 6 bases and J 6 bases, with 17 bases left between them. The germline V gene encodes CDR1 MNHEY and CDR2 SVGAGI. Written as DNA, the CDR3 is TGTGCCAGCAGCGGAGTCGATGGGGGCTCTGAAGCTTTCTTT. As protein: CASSGVDGGSEAFF.

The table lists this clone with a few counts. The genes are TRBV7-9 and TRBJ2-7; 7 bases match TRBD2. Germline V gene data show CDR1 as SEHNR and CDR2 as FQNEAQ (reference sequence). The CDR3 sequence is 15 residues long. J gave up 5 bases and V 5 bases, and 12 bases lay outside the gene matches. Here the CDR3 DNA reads TGTGCCAGCAGCGACGGTTGGGAGGGCCTCAACGAGCAGTACTTC. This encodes CASSDGWEGLNEQYF.

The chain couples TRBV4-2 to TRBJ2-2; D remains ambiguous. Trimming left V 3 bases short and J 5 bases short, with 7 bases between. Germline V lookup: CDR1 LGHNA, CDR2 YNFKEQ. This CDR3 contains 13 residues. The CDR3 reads CASSQISTGELFF. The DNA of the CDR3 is TGTGCCAGCAGCCAGATTAGTACCGGGGAGCTGTTTTTT.

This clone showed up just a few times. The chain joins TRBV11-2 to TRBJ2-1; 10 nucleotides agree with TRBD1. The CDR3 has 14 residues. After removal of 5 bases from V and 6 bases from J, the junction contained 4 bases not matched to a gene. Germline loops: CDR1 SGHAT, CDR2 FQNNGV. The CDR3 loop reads CASSPRTGGNEQFF. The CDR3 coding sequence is TGTGCCAGCAGCCCACGGACAGGGGGCAATGAGCAGTTCTTC.

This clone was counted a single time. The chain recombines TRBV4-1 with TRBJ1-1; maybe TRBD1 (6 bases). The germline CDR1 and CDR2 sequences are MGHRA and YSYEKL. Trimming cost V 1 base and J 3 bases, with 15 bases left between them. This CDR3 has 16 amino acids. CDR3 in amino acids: CASSQVGAGLDTEAFF. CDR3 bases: TGCGCCAGCAGCCAAGTGGGGGCCGGGCTGGACACTGAAGCTTTCTTT.